A single sample is the source of the 27 T cell receptor beta chains below, sequenced in a study of shared T cell receptors in the human thymus. Clones were read by immunoSEQ multiplex PCR, and TCRdb kept only the in-frame ones, dropping some. The sample has 700,000 or so clones; 80% to 90% are singletons. The same data also went into a second study, on human thymus T cells.

Sequencing input: thymocytes. All receptors come from a girl under three years old with a congenital heart defect.

The chain is built from TRBV15 and TRBJ1-2; a weak D match, TRBD1 (5 bases). V lost 0 bases and J 2 bases, leaving 19 bases between the germline ends. CDR3 length: 18 amino acids. Looked up from germline, CDR1 is LNHNV and CDR2 is YYDKDF (reference sequence). The chain's CDR3 is CATSRDVIGESTNYGYTF. CDR3 DNA sequence: TGTGCCACCAGCAGAGACGTAATAGGGGAAAGTACCAACTATGGCTACACCTTC.

This clone was counted between two and nine times. The V and J genes are TRBV10-3 and TRBJ2-3; TRBD1 is a possible D gene (5 bases). V was cut by 5 bases and J by 4 bases, with 19 bases left in between. The CDR3 runs 16 residues. In germline, CDR1 is ENHRY, CDR2 SYGVKD. CDR3 DNA: TGTGCCATCAGTCGAAGGGGCGGCCTTTTGCCAGATACGCAGTATTTT. This sequence encodes CAISRRGGLLPDTQYF.

There are a few counts of this clone. V is TRBV28 and J is TRBJ2-5; TRBD2 matches 9 bases. The CDR3 length is 17 residues. Germline V gives CDR1 MDHEN, CDR2 SYDVKM. The trim removed 6 bases at V and 5 bases at J, leaving 16 bases unmatched. In DNA, the CDR3 is TGTGCCAGCAGCCCCTCGGGGGTGGCGGGGGGGCGGGAGACCCAGTACTTC. As protein: CASSPSGVAGGRETQYF.

This chain links TRBV2 with TRBJ2-5, with TRBD1 matching over 7 bases. The CDR3 totals 14 residues. Looked up from germline, CDR1 is SNHLY and CDR2 is FYNNEI. With 8 bases clipped from V and 3 bases from J, the junction kept 9 bases outside the gene matches. CDR3 in DNA: TGTGCCAGCCGGAGACAGGGCGTGGAAGAGACCCAGTACTTC. This gives the protein CASRRQGVEETQYF. Complete variable domain (other parts from reference TRBV2 and TRBJ2-5): EPEVTQTPSHQVTQMGQEVILRCVPISNHLYFYWYRQILGQKVEFLVSFYNNEISEKSEIFDDQFSVERPDGSNFTLKIRSTKLEDSAMYFCASRRQGVEETQYFGPGTRLLVL.

The CDR3 loop is CASTPLTGAEDTGELFF. Here the CDR3 DNA reads TGTGCCAGCACCCCTTTGACAGGGGCAGAGGACACCGGGGAGCTGTTTTTT. The rearrangement uses TRBV7-6 and TRBJ2-2, with 8 bases aligning to TRBD1. CDR1 is SGHVS and CDR2 is FNYEAQ in the germline V gene. The CDR3 has 17 amino acids. V was clipped by 7 bases and J by 3 bases; unmatched bases: 13. The full variable domain, its missing parts supplied by reference TRBV7-6 and TRBJ2-2, is GAGVSQSPRYKVTKRGQDVALRCDPISGHVSLYWYRQALGQGPEFLTYFNYEAQQDKSGLPNDRFSAERPEGSISTLTIQRTEQRDSAMYRCASTPLTGAEDTGELFFGEGSRLTVL.

This clone was recorded a few times. This chain joins TRBV10-3 and TRBJ1-2, with 7 bases that match TRBD1. V gave up 2 bases and J gave up 6 bases; unmatched junction bases: 3. The germline gives CDR1 ENHRY, CDR2 SYGVKD. The length of the CDR3 is 13 residues. CDR3 loop: CAISEGTGDGYTF. The CDR3 DNA reads as TGTGCCATCAGTGAGGGCACAGGGGATGGCTACACCTTC.

CDR3 DNA sequence: TGCAGCGTTGAAGACCCCCCGACGGGAGAAAGCCCTCGGGAGCAGTACTTC. Its translation: CSVEDPPTGESPREQYF. V is TRBV29-1 and J is TRBJ2-7, with a possible D match to TRBD2 (6 bases). Between the trimmed V and J ends, which lost 0 bases and 7 bases, there was a span of 25 bases. The CDR3 runs 17 residues. CDR1 is SQVTM, CDR2 ANQGSEA, per germline.

CDR3 coding DNA: TGTGCCAGTAGTACCCCACTCCGGTGGGCGGGGGATTCCACAGATACGCAGTATTTT. It translates to CASSTPLRWAGDSTDTQYF. The chain has TRBV19 and TRBJ2-3; 7 nucleotides align to TRBD2. Per germline, CDR1 LNHDA and CDR2 SQIVND (reference sequence). CDR3 length equals 19 residues. Losses at the gene ends were 4 bases for V and 2 bases for J; bases not matched to a gene: 18.

This chain uses TRBV15 with TRBJ2-1; 14 bases line up with TRBD2. V lost 1 base and J lost 0; bases outside the gene matches: 14. Germline V gene data show CDR1 as LNHNV and CDR2 as YYDKDF (reference sequence). This CDR3 spans 22 amino acids. The CDR3 nucleotides are TGTGCCACCAGCAGAGTAGTAGGCGTTGGGACTAGCGGGGGACGCTCCTACAATGAGCAGTTCTTC. This encodes CATSRVVGVGTSGGRSYNEQFF.

This sequence joins TRBV5-8 and TRBJ1-1, with TRBD1 matching over 7 bases. The trim removed 10 bases at V and 7 bases at J, leaving 10 bases unmatched. The CDR3 length is 12 residues. The germline V gene encodes CDR1 SGHTS and CDR2 YDEGEE. CDR3: CAGPRTGIEAFF. CDR3 nucleotides: TGTGCCGGCCCCAGGACAGGAATTGAAGCTTTCTTT. Using reference TRBV5-8 and TRBJ1-1 for the parts outside the CDR3, the full variable domain is EAGVTQSPTHLIKTRGQQATLRCSPISGHTSVYWYQQALGLGLQFLLWYDEGEERNRGNFPPRFSGRQFPNYSSELNVNALELEDSALYLCAGPRTGIEAFFGQGTRLTVV.

This CDR3 reads CARSLATGYTEAFF. Written as DNA, the CDR3 is TGTGCCAGAAGCTTGGCCACAGGTTACACTGAAGCTTTCTTT. V usage is TRBV5-3 and J usage is TRBJ1-1, with D perhaps TRBD1 (5 bases). TRBV5-3 is given ORF status, its function remaining uncertain. This CDR3 is 14 amino acids long. V was cut by 0 bases and J by 3 bases, with 9 bases left in between.

The V call is TRBV4-3, the J call TRBJ1-3; no firm D call. The CDR3 runs 18 residues. Between the trimmed V and J ends, which lost 0 bases and 0 bases, there was a span of 15 bases. In germline, CDR1 is LGHNA, CDR2 YSLEER. The CDR3 loop is CASSQDLGHSFSGNTIYF. CDR3 nucleotides: TGCGCCAGCAGCCAAGACTTAGGTCACAGTTTCTCTGGAAACACCATATATTTT.

The genes are TRBV9 and TRBJ1-1, with D possibly TRBD1 on 5 matching bases. CDR3 length equals 16 residues. Looked up from germline, CDR1 is SGDLS and CDR2 is YYNGEE. V lost 0 bases, J lost 3 bases, and 15 bases lay in between. The CDR3 sequence is CASSVVQDLGDTEAFF. The CDR3 nucleotides are TGTGCCAGCAGCGTAGTCCAGGACCTAGGGGACACTGAAGCTTTCTTT.

About this clone itself: One junction end does not reproduce the germline sequence, and a read error may be involved. This chain uses TRBV2 with TRBJ1-2; weak D call: TRBD1 (6 bases). The CDR3 contains 17 residues. The germline gives CDR1 SNHLY, CDR2 FYNNEI. The CDR3 is CASSRTPSQGWNYGYTF. In DNA form, the CDR3 reads TGTGCTAGCAGTCGTACTCCCTCACAGGGCTGGAACTATGGCTACACCTTC.

The rearrangement joins TRBV6-6 to TRBJ1-2, with D possibly matching TRBD1 (6 bases). V was clipped by 6 bases and J by 7 bases, with 12 bases between them. The CDR3 contains 12 residues. CDR1 is MNHNY, CDR2 SVGAGI, per germline (reference sequence). The CDR3 DNA reads TGTGCCAGCAGCCCGACAGGATCTGGCTACACCTTC. This translates into CASSPTGSGYTF.

This chain links TRBV6-5 with TRBJ2-7, with D hard to call. The CDR3 spans 15 residues. Per germline, CDR1 MNHEY and CDR2 SVGAGI. Trimming left V 4 bases short and J 3 bases short, with 16 bases between. The CDR3, as DNA: TGTGCCAGCAGTTGGTACTCCCAGACTGTCTACGAGCAGTACTTC. This gives the protein CASSWYSQTVYEQYF.

The V gene is TRBV6-4, the J gene TRBJ2-1, with 16 bases that match TRBD2. The CDR3 length is 18 residues. Germline lookup yields CDR1 MRHNA and CDR2 SNTAGT. Trimming took 6 bases from V and 4 from J; bases not matched to a gene: 9. This chain's CDR3 is CASSLGTSGGAGYNEQFF. The CDR3 region has the DNA TGTGCCAGCAGCCTCGGGACTAGCGGGGGGGCCGGATACAATGAGCAGTTCTTC.

The chain couples TRBV7-9 to TRBJ1-1, with 8 bases fitting TRBD1. The J segment lost 12 bases and the V segment lost 5 bases, leaving 11 bases of the junction unmatched. This CDR3 spans 13 amino acids. Germline CDR1 and CDR2: SEHNR and FQNEAQ (reference sequence). In DNA form, the CDR3 reads TGTGCCAGCAGCACTCGGGACAGGTTGGACCCTTTCTTT. Translation gives CASSTRDRLDPFF. The variable domain in full, with the rest retrieved from reference TRBV7-9 and TRBJ1-1, is DTGVSQNPRHKITKRGQNVTFRCDPISEHNRLYWYRQTLGQGPEFLTYFQNEAQLEKSRLLSDRFSAERPKGSFSTLEIQRTEQGDSAMYLCASSTRDRLDPFFGQGTRLTVV.

The chain is built from TRBV6-5 and TRBJ1-1; possible D gene TRBD1, 6 bases. Trimming took off 7 bases at V and 0 bases at J, with 9 bases between the two ends. The CDR3 is 13 amino acids. CDR1 and CDR2 (germline): MNHEY, SVGAGI. CDR3 bases: TGTGCCAGCACCGGACAGTTGAACACTGAAGCTTTCTTT. This translates into CASTGQLNTEAFF.

V and J are TRBV4-3 and TRBJ2-1; 8 nucleotides line up with TRBD2. Germline CDR1 reads LGHNA; CDR2 reads YSLEER. V shed 4 bases and J 4 bases; nucleotides not matched to a gene: 6. CDR3 length equals 15 residues. The CDR3 protein is CASSLGLALYNEQFF. CDR3 bases: TGCGCCAGCAGCCTAGGACTAGCTCTATACAATGAGCAGTTCTTC.

V usage is TRBV28 and J usage is TRBJ2-3; 12 positions match TRBD2. Germline CDR1 MDHEN, CDR2 SYDVKM. V lost 6 bases, J lost 0 bases, and 10 bases stayed unmatched. This CDR3 comprises 18 residues. The CDR3 bases are TGTGCCAGCAGCCCCCGGCTAGCGGGGGGGAATAGCACAGATACGCAGTATTTT. Translation gives CASSPRLAGGNSTDTQYF.

This rearrangement joins TRBV2 to TRBJ2-7, with 8 nucleotides matching TRBD1. CDR1 and CDR2 (germline): SNHLY, FYNNEI. This CDR3 contains 15 residues. The V and J ends lost 6 bases and 2 bases, in that order; junction bases with no gene match: 9. The CDR3 reads CASSGRTGTTYEQYF. Here the CDR3 DNA reads TGTGCCAGCAGCGGAAGGACAGGGACCACCTACGAGCAGTACTTC.

The V call is TRBV5-1, the J call TRBJ2-7; D possibly corresponds to TRBD2 (5 bases). Trimming cost V 0 bases and J 0 bases, with 13 bases left between them. The CDR3 consists of 16 residues. CDR1 is SGHRS, CDR2 YFSETQ, per germline. DNA for the CDR3: TGCGCCAGCAGCTTGGAACAGACGGGGAACTCCTACGAGCAGTACTTC. This codes for CASSLEQTGNSYEQYF.

The chain carries TRBV25-1 and TRBJ2-3; D gene unclear. The germline V gene encodes CDR1 MGHDK and CDR2 SYGVNS. V dropped 7 bases and J dropped 0 bases, with 17 bases sitting between them. The CDR3 sequence is 16 residues long. The CDR3 region is CASKKDKEISTDTQYF. The CDR3 DNA reads as TGTGCCAGCAAAAAGGATAAGGAGATAAGCACAGATACGCAGTATTTT.

This clone was observed a few times. The chain couples TRBV12-5 to TRBJ1-4; 8 bases map to TRBD1. Germline CDR1 reads LGHNT; CDR2 reads FRNRAP. The CDR3 contains 19 residues. With 0 bases clipped from V and 6 bases from J, the junction kept 15 bases outside the gene matches. The CDR3 sequence: CASGLVPGGSFMEYEKLFF. DNA of the CDR3: TGTGCTAGTGGTTTGGTACCAGGGGGCTCCTTTATGGAGTATGAAAAACTGTTTTTT. Combining the CDR3 with reference TRBV12-5 and TRBJ1-4 gives the whole variable domain DARVTQTPRHKVTEMGQEVTMRCQPILGHNTVFWYRQTMMQGLELLAYFRNRAPLDDSGMPKDRFSAEMPDATLATLKIQPSEPRDSAVYFCASGLVPGGSFMEYEKLFFGSGTQLSVL.

This rearrangement joins TRBV27 to TRBJ1-1; perhaps TRBD1 as D (5 bases). The V end was cut by 3 bases, the J end by 1 base, with 18 bases between. The CDR3 spans 17 residues. Germline CDR1 and CDR2: MNHEY and SMNVEV (reference sequence). CDR3 residues: CASSLFISGTANTEAFF. CDR3 DNA: TGTGCCAGCAGTTTGTTCATCTCCGGGACTGCGAACACTGAAGCTTTCTTT.

This sequence joins TRBV5-1 and TRBJ1-5, with TRBD1 as a possible D gene (5 bases). Trimming took off 4 bases at V and 6 bases at J, with 11 bases between the two ends. The CDR3 contains 13 residues. Germline values: CDR1 SGHRS, CDR2 YFSETQ. The CDR3 DNA sequence: TGCGCCAGCAGCGTCCGGGGGGGTCAGCCCCAGCATTTT. Its protein is CASSVRGGQPQHF.